These 15 T cell receptor beta chains were sequenced from one sample in a study of low-dose radiotherapy and immunotherapy resistance in tumors. As to time point: before trial treatment. Gene-specific TRAV and TRBV primers were used for first-strand cDNA, covering alpha and beta chains. It was with a constant-region primer and a V-primer adapter that TCRs were amplified over around 18 PCR cycles. TCRdb itself ran the reads through MiXCR, one entry per CDR3 protein. The repertoire has around 79,000 distinct CDR3 sequences, 15% to 20% of them found once; the top ten carry 5% to 7%. The sample in question was PBMCs, obtained before treatment. Receptors originate from a male donor with prostate cancer.

With respect to this clonotype: With only one base between it and a far larger clone, this is likely a read error. The CDR3 DNA reads TGCAGTGCTCTCCCTAGCGGGGGTCACAATGAGCAGTACTTC. It specifies CSALPSGGHNEQYF. This chain connects TRBV20-1 to TRBJ2-7, with 10 bases fitting TRBD2. V lost 5 bases to trimming and J lost 7 bases; unmatched junction nucleotides: 11. The CDR3 spans 14 residues. Germline V gene sequence: CDR1 DFQATT, CDR2 SNEGSKA (reference sequence).

The V call is TRBV6-1, the J call TRBJ2-3; D remains unclear. Trimming took 6 bases from V and 1 from J, leaving 11 bases between them. Looked up from germline, CDR1 is MNHNS and CDR2 is SASEGT. The CDR3 has 14 amino acids. This chain's CDR3 is CASSYQRRTDTQYF. The CDR3 DNA reads as TGTGCCAGCAGCTACCAACGGCGCACAGATACGCAGTATTTT.

This clonotype was detected ten times or more. V and J are TRBV5-4 and TRBJ2-4; no firm D call. Germline V CDR1 and CDR2: SGHNT, YYREEE (reference sequence). CDR3 length equals 11 residues. Trimming took off 1 base at V and 8 bases at J, with 4 bases between the two ends. The CDR3 DNA sequence: TGTGCCAGCAGCTTGCGAGACATTCAGTACTTC. Its protein product is CASSLRDIQYF.

This clonotype was seen more than once but under ten times. The J gene is TRBJ2-1, the V gene TRBV20-1, with TRBD2 identical over 7 bases. CDR1 and CDR2 from the germline V gene are DFQATT and SNEGSKA (reference sequence). Trimming took 6 bases from V and 6 from J; bases not matched to a gene: 14. The CDR3 is 15 residues long. CDR3: CSALSRVGRGNEQFF. In DNA form, the CDR3 reads TGCAGTGCCCTTAGTAGGGTAGGGAGGGGCAATGAGCAGTTCTTC.

This clonotype has a count of ten or more. The chain uses TRBV27 and TRBJ2-1; D may be TRBD2 (5 bases). The CDR3 loop spans 16 amino acids. Germline V gene data show CDR1 as MNHEY and CDR2 as SMNVEV (reference sequence). Between the trimmed V and J ends, which lost 2 bases and 2 bases, there was a span of 13 bases. The DNA for the CDR3 is TGTGCCAGCAGTTTAACCGGCGGGCGGGCCTACAATGAGCAGTTCTTC. Translated: CASSLTGGRAYNEQFF.

This clonotype was observed many times. The V gene is TRBV6-1, the J gene TRBJ1-4, with D hard to call. Germline V gene data show CDR1 as MNHNS and CDR2 as SASEGT. Trimming pared 1 base from V and 3 bases from J, leaving 12 bases between. There are 16 residues in the CDR3. As DNA, the CDR3 is TGTGCCAGCAGTGAAGGATTCGGCAGATCTAATGAAAAACTGTTTTTT. The encoded protein is CASSEGFGRSNEKLFF.

This clonotype was observed many times. V usage is TRBV29-1 and J usage is TRBJ1-2; D is uncertain. CDR3 length equals 10 residues. V lost 3 bases and J 7 bases, leaving 6 bases between the germline ends. CDR1 and CDR2 (germline): SQVTM, ANQGSEA. The CDR3 region has the DNA TGCAGCGTTGATGTGGCTGGCTACACCTTC. Its translation: CSVDVAGYTF.

There are many counts of this clonotype. The V call is TRBV7-2, the J call TRBJ2-7, with TRBD2 identical over 10 bases. J was trimmed by 0 bases and V by 2 bases; bases with no gene match: 1. CDR3 length equals 15 residues. Germline V gives CDR1 SGHTA, CDR2 FQGNSA. In DNA form, the CDR3 reads TGTGCCAGCAGCTTAAGCGGGGGGGTCTCCTACGAGCAGTACTTC. This gives the protein CASSLSGGVSYEQYF.

In this sample, this clonotype turned up many times. This rearrangement joins TRBV30 to TRBJ1-5; possibly TRBD1 for D (5 bases). V was trimmed by 3 bases and J by 3 bases, leaving 15 bases between them. CDR3 size: 15 residues. Germline assignment: CDR1 GTSNPN and CDR2 SVGIG (reference sequence). The CDR3 sequence: CAWRAAQGFNQPQHF. CDR3 DNA sequence: TGTGCCTGGAGAGCCGCCCAGGGTTTCAATCAGCCCCAGCATTTT.

This clonotype was counted at least ten times. CDR3 protein: CASSLSLRGATNTGELFF. CDR3 bases: TGTGCCAGCAGTCTCTCCCTCCGGGGGGCTACGAACACCGGGGAGCTGTTTTTT. The rearrangement links TRBV27 to TRBJ2-2, with D perhaps TRBD2 (7 bases). This CDR3 is 18 amino acids long. Germline CDR1 is MNHEY and CDR2 is SMNVEV (reference sequence). V was clipped by 5 bases and J by 0 bases, with 19 bases between them.

This clonotype was picked up a small number of times. The chain couples TRBV2 to TRBJ2-3, with 10 bases lining up with TRBD2. The CDR3 extends over 15 amino acids. Unmatched junction bases numbered 3, after V lost 4 bases and J lost 2 bases. Germline CDR1 is SNHLY and CDR2 is FYNNEI. CDR3 region: CASSVAGGTTDTQYF. CDR3 DNA sequence: TGTGCCAGCAGTGTAGCGGGAGGTACCACAGATACGCAGTATTTT.

This clonotype was observed at least ten times. The chain couples TRBV28 to TRBJ2-1; D not certain. The CDR3 has 12 amino acids. Deletions cut 1 base from V and 10 bases from J, with 8 bases between. Germline CDR1 and CDR2: MDHEN and SYDVKM. For the CDR3, the DNA is TGTGCCAGCAGTTTATTACTGCGGGAGCAGTTCTTC. Encoded protein: CASSLLLREQFF.

This clonotype was detected many times. The chain couples TRBV20-1 to TRBJ2-7, with TRBD2 as a possible D gene (6 bases). V was pared by 5 bases and J by 1 base, with 21 bases between. The length of the CDR3 is 16 residues. Germline CDR1 is DFQATT and CDR2 is SNEGSKA (reference sequence). CDR3 sequence reads: CSAGNQGGGTSYEQYF. CDR3 bases: TGCAGTGCTGGAAATCAAGGTGGGGGGACTTCCTACGAGCAGTACTTC.

This clonotype has ten or more counts. An end of the junction does not agree with germline; a read error may underlie this. The rearrangement uses TRBV7-7 and TRBJ2-7; tentatively, D is TRBD2 (7 bases). CDR1 is SSHAT, CDR2 FNYEAQ, per germline (reference sequence). CDR3 length equals 14 residues. The CDR3 bases are TGTGCTAGCAGCCCCGCGGGGGCAACATACGAGCAGTACTTC. It codes for CASSPAGATYEQYF.

Ten or more counts support this clonotype. The J gene is TRBJ1-5, the V gene TRBV6-1; the match to TRBD1 covers 9 bases. CDR3 length: 15 residues. Germline V gives CDR1 MNHNS, CDR2 SASEGT. The ends lost 5 bases at V and 7 bases at J; junction bases unmatched: 9. The CDR3 coding sequence is TGTGCCAGCAGTCCAAGAACGACAGGGGGGCAGCCCCAGCATTTT. It yields the protein CASSPRTTGGQPQHF.